The T cell receptor (beta chain) under discussion was sequenced for a study of blood T cell repertoires in COVID-19. Study overall: Sites across the United States, Italy and Spain contributed samples from acute and convalescent COVID-19. Sources were T cells, B-cell-depleted T cells, or PBMCs; the material itself was cDNA or gDNA.

The authors' processing: Using reference gene primer amplification, nucleated cell counts were estimated. The table came from immunoSEQ multiplex PCR; TCRdb's copy has only in-frame clones and leaves some out. The V and J calls and clone size were taken over from that table, and D and trimming were inferred from the DNA. The sample consists of roughly 65,000 clones, around nine tenths of them appearing once. Trimming took off 6 bases at V and 4 bases at J, with 13 bases between the two ends. Per the germline V gene, CDR1 is MDHEN and CDR2 is SYDVKM. The CDR3 consists of 14 residues. The receptor was isolated from a man in his sixties with acute or convalescent COVID-19. The chain uses TRBV28 and TRBJ1-5, with D perhaps matching TRBD1 (6 bases). The specimen sequenced was peripheral blood. CDR3 sequence (DNA): TGTGCCAGCAGAGAACAGGGTCGGAATCAGCCCCAGCATTTT. Its protein is CASREQGRNQPQHF.